This entry lists 31 T cell receptor beta chains sequenced from one sample in a study of vaccination and CD4 T cells after COVID-19. The antigens of these receptors remain unknown. Sequencing of the DNA from cultured CD4+ T cells was carried out with the Oncomine TCR Beta short-read assay. TCRdb itself ran the PCR reads through MiXCR, one entry per CDR3 protein. The sample lists about 23,000 distinct CDR3 sequences, roughly 65% occurring once. Treatment defined: roughly 10-day PBMC culture with coronavirus spike peptide pools or control peptides (ViraFEST assay). Specimen: CD4+ T cells from blood, cultured in vitro, collected after SARS-CoV-2 vaccination. The origin of the receptors is a human donor who received a COVID-19 vaccine.

The chain is built from TRBV6-1 and TRBJ1-6; D uncertain. V lost 1 base to trimming and J lost 4 bases, with 14 bases between them. CDR3 size: 17 residues. Germline V gives CDR1 MNHNS, CDR2 SASEGT. CDR3 nucleotide sequence: TGTGCCAGCAGTGAAGTTCCGGCAGGCCCTTATAATTCACCCCTCCACTTT. This sequence encodes CASSEVPAGPYNSPLHF.

This clonotype is termed medium-sized. This chain links TRBV20-1 with TRBJ1-2, with D possibly TRBD1 on 5 matching bases. V lost 6 bases and J lost 2, with 16 bases in between. The CDR3 runs 14 residues. Germline CDR1 DFQATT, CDR2 SNEGSKA (reference sequence). The CDR3 reads CSAGRSGTNYGYTF. For the CDR3, the DNA is TGCAGTGCCGGGCGGTCAGGGACCAACTATGGCTACACCTTC.

The chain recombines TRBV21-1 with TRBJ2-1; the D segment call TRBD1 is taken from the table without a DNA check. TRBV21-1 is classified as a pseudogene. The CDR3 totals 15 residues. CDR3 residues: CASSKTWTGGNEQFF. The CDR3 nucleotides are TGTGCCAGCAGCAAAACCTGGACAGGGGGTAATGAGCAGTTCTTC.

This clonotype turned up a few times. V and J are TRBV11-3 and TRBJ2-7; 10 bases agree with TRBD2. V gave up 4 bases and J gave up 4 bases; unmatched junction bases: 4. This CDR3 comprises 14 residues. The germline CDR1 and CDR2 sequences are SGHNT and YENEEA. CDR3 bases: TGTGCCAGCAGCTCCCAGCGGGGGGGTTACGAGCAGTACTTC. This encodes CASSSQRGGYEQYF.

V and J are TRBV19 and TRBJ2-3; maybe TRBD2 (5 bases). Per germline, CDR1 LNHDA and CDR2 SQIVND (reference sequence). This CDR3 comprises 16 residues. V gave up 6 bases and J gave up 3 bases, with 19 bases separating them. For the CDR3, the DNA is TGTGCCAGTAGCGCTAAGAGGGTAGTCGGGACAGATACGCAGTATTTT. It is translated as CASSAKRVVGTDTQYF.

This rearrangement joins TRBV12-3 or TRBV12-4 to TRBJ1-3; D unresolved. The CDR3 has 11 amino acids. V lost 6 bases and J lost 2, with 2 bases in between. Here the CDR3 DNA reads TGTGCCAGCAGGACTGGAAACACCATATATTTT. This sequence encodes CASRTGNTIYF.

This clonotype was detected only a few times. This sequence joins TRBV2 and TRBJ1-2; maybe TRBD1 (6 bases). CDR1 is SNHLY, CDR2 FYNNEI, per germline. The CDR3 is 14 residues long. The V gene lost 7 bases and the J gene lost 3 bases, with 15 bases spanning the gap. The CDR3 region has the DNA TGTGCCAGCACCTTGACAGGCGTCGACTATGGCTACACCTTC. Its translation is CASTLTGVDYGYTF.

The chain couples TRBV20-1 to TRBJ1-1; D not resolved. The CDR3 contains 16 residues. Trimming removed 0 bases from V and 3 bases from J, with 17 bases in between. Germline CDR1 DFQATT, CDR2 SNEGSKA (reference sequence). The CDR3 here is CSARDGKMFSDTEAFF. The CDR3 DNA is TGCAGTGCTAGAGATGGAAAGATGTTTTCGGACACTGAAGCTTTCTTT.

This clonotype was seen once. The chain employs TRBV12-3 or TRBV12-4 and TRBJ2-1, with TRBD2 identical over 7 bases. The CDR3 has 14 residues. V lost 2 bases to trimming and J lost 10 bases; unmatched junction nucleotides: 8. CDR3 amino acids: CASSLRTRGTEQFF. CDR3 nucleotides: TGTGCCAGCAGTTTAAGGACTAGGGGTACAGAGCAGTTCTTC.

This clonotype was found a few times. This rearrangement joins TRBV19 to TRBJ1-1; 7 bases line up with TRBD1. Losses at the gene ends were 8 bases for V and 4 bases for J; bases not matched to a gene: 10. CDR3 length: 14 amino acids. Germline V gives CDR1 LNHDA, CDR2 SQIVND (reference sequence). The DNA for the CDR3 is TGTGCCAGTCACAGGGGTCTATGGGCCACTGAAGCTTTCTTT. This translates into CASHRGLWATEAFF.

The chain is built from TRBV6-1 and TRBJ1-6; D unclear. Trimming left V 7 bases short and J 10 bases short, with 14 bases between. Germline V lookup: CDR1 MNHNS, CDR2 SASEGT. This CDR3 has 13 amino acids. The CDR3 coding sequence is TGTGCCAGCACCGGTCACGAAGACTCACCCCTCCACTTT. Translated, it gives CASTGHEDSPLHF.

This clonotype was counted a few times. The chain is built from TRBV20-1 and TRBJ1-5; 7 nucleotides align to TRBD1. This CDR3 spans 12 amino acids. Trimming at V came to 2 bases and at J to 6 bases, leaving 1 base not matched to a gene. Germline V gene sequence: CDR1 DFQATT, CDR2 SNEGSKA (reference sequence). The DNA of the CDR3 is TGCAGTGCTAGACAGGGGGGTCAGCCCCAGCATTTT. Translated: CSARQGGQPQHF.

The rearrangement joins TRBV7-9 to TRBJ2-5, with D perhaps given as TRBD1 or TRBD2 (5 bases each). V was clipped by 1 base and J by 2 bases, with 8 bases between them. CDR1 and CDR2 (germline): SEHNR, FQNEAQ (reference sequence). This CDR3 region has 14 residues. CDR3 region: CASSLDWGQETQYF. CDR3 in DNA: TGTGCCAGCAGCTTAGATTGGGGGCAAGAGACCCAGTACTTC.

J is TRBJ1-6 and V is TRBV20-1, with D perhaps matching TRBD1 (6 bases). The CDR3 is 14 amino acids. Trimming stripped 1 base from V and 7 bases from J, with 11 bases between. CDR1 is DFQATT, CDR2 SNEGSKA, per germline (reference sequence). The CDR3 DNA sequence: TGCAGTGCTAGAGTGGGGGCGATGAATTCACCCCTCCACTTT. Its translation: CSARVGAMNSPLHF.

The genes are TRBV12-3 or TRBV12-4 and TRBJ1-1, with 8 bases that match TRBD1. The CDR3 is 14 residues long. V lost 6 bases to trimming and J lost 5 bases; unmatched junction nucleotides: 8. In DNA, the CDR3 is TGTGCCAGCAGATCAGGGGGCGGTGTAACTGAAGCTTTCTTT. Translating it yields CASRSGGGVTEAFF.

This chain uses TRBV27 with TRBJ2-6, with 7 bases matching TRBD1. J gave up 1 base and V 6 bases, and 12 bases lay outside the gene matches. The CDR3 consists of 18 residues. From germline, CDR1 is MNHEY and CDR2 SMNVEV (reference sequence). CDR3 protein: CASSPRTGSLSGANVLTF. CDR3 coding DNA: TGTGCCAGCAGCCCACGGACAGGTTCATTGTCTGGGGCCAACGTCCTGACTTTC.

The rearrangement links TRBV2 to TRBJ2-2; the D gene is possibly TRBD2 (5 bases). CDR3 size: 14 residues. V was pared by 4 bases and J by 5 bases, with 11 bases between. CDR1 and CDR2 (germline): SNHLY, FYNNEI. The CDR3 reads CASSGRRGTGELFF. In nucleotides, the CDR3 is TGTGCCAGCAGTGGCCGCCGGGGAACCGGGGAGCTGTTTTTT.

The chain employs TRBV10-3 and TRBJ1-2; 9 bases match TRBD1. Germline CDR1 is ENHRY and CDR2 is SYGVKD. The CDR3 sequence is 13 residues long. The V and J ends lost 3 bases and 7 bases, in that order; junction bases with no gene match: 3. Written as DNA, the CDR3 is TGTGCCATCAGTGAACGACAGGGGGGTGGCTACACCTTC. Its protein product is CAISERQGGGYTF.

The V call is TRBV19, the J call TRBJ1-6, with D hard to call. The CDR3 has 13 amino acids. V was shortened by 5 bases and J by 8 bases, with 10 bases between the two germline ends. Germline CDR1 is LNHDA and CDR2 is SQIVND (reference sequence). The CDR3 reads CASSGRLDSPLHF. The CDR3 DNA reads TGTGCCAGTAGTGGTCGCCTTGATTCACCCCTCCACTTT.

This chain uses TRBV7-9 with TRBJ1-2; TRBD1 aligns across 7 bases. Germline CDR1 SEHNR, CDR2 FQNEAQ (reference sequence). The CDR3 extends over 15 amino acids. V was clipped by 4 bases and J by 1 base; unmatched bases: 6. The CDR3 loop is CASSWKGASNYGYTF. The CDR3, as DNA: TGTGCCAGCAGCTGGAAGGGGGCAAGTAACTATGGCTACACCTTC.

This clonotype was observed a few times. The gene calls are TRBV20-1 and TRBJ2-3; possibly TRBD2 for D (6 bases). The V end was cut by 0 bases, the J end by 0 bases, with 13 bases between. CDR1 and CDR2 from the germline V gene are DFQATT and SNEGSKA (reference sequence). The CDR3 has 16 amino acids. The CDR3 sequence: CSARDAGLSSTDTQYF. The CDR3 nucleotides are TGCAGTGCTAGAGACGCGGGGTTATCTAGCACAGATACGCAGTATTTT.

This clonotype was counted only a few times. This sequence joins TRBV20-1 and TRBJ2-3; either TRBD1 or TRBD2 may supply D (5 bases each). V lost 0 bases, J lost 10 bases, and 11 bases lay in between. Germline-derived CDR1 and CDR2 are DFQATT and SNEGSKA (reference sequence). This CDR3 spans 12 amino acids. As DNA, the CDR3 is TGCAGTGCTAGAGAAGAGGGGATGGCGCAGTATTTT. This translates into CSAREEGMAQYF.

This clonotype has a handful of counts. The DNA of the CDR3 is TGCAGTGCTAGTTGGGTTAGACAGGGGAACACTGAAGCTTTCTTT. It codes for CSASWVRQGNTEAFF. The chain links TRBV20-1 to TRBJ1-1; TRBD1 aligns across 7 bases. The CDR3 sequence is 15 residues long. After removal of 3 bases from V and 1 base from J, the junction contained 8 bases not matched to a gene. Germline loops: CDR1 DFQATT, CDR2 SNEGSKA (reference sequence).

The chain joins TRBV6-5 to TRBJ1-5; 7 positions agree with TRBD1. J gave up 2 bases and V 2 bases, and 12 bases lay outside the gene matches. The germline gives CDR1 MNHEY, CDR2 SVGAGI. This CDR3 is 18 amino acids long. CDR3 DNA sequence: TGTGCCAGCAGTTACGAGCTCCTTCCAGGGGGGTGCAATCAGCCCCAGCATTTT. This sequence encodes CASSYELLPGGCNQPQHF.

V is TRBV20-1 and J is TRBJ1-5; D possibly corresponds to TRBD1 (6 bases). V lost 3 bases to trimming and J lost 7 bases, with 13 bases between them. The length of the CDR3 is 13 residues. In germline, CDR1 is DFQATT, CDR2 SNEGSKA (reference sequence). The CDR3 nucleotides are TGCAGTGCTAGTCGCAGGGGCGGGCAGCCCCAGCATTTT. This codes for CSASRRGGQPQHF.

The rearrangement joins TRBV20-1 to TRBJ1-2; possibly TRBD1 for D (6 bases). With 3 bases removed from V and 1 base from J, the gap between germline ends came to 12 bases. The CDR3 runs 14 residues. Germline V lookup: CDR1 DFQATT, CDR2 SNEGSKA (reference sequence). CDR3 amino acids: CSASLSGVNYGYTF. The DNA for the CDR3 is TGCAGTGCTAGCCTATCAGGGGTTAACTATGGCTACACCTTC.

The chain is built from TRBV6-1 and TRBJ2-7, with D perhaps TRBD1 (6 bases). There are 15 residues in the CDR3. V lost 5 bases to trimming and J lost 0 bases, with 14 bases between them. In germline, CDR1 is MNHNS, CDR2 SASEGT. CDR3 sequence: CASSQLQGSSYEQYF. The CDR3 nucleotides read TGTGCCAGCAGTCAGCTACAGGGAAGCTCCTACGAGCAGTACTTC.

The rearrangement uses TRBV7-9 and TRBJ1-6; 7 bases map to TRBD1. The V segment lost 3 bases and the J segment 8 bases; nucleotides outside the gene matches: 7. The germline CDR1 and CDR2 sequences are SEHNR and FQNEAQ (reference sequence). The length of the CDR3 is 15 residues. The CDR3 loop reads CASSFETGRDSPLHF. The CDR3 DNA is TGTGCCAGCAGCTTCGAGACAGGGAGGGATTCACCCCTCCACTTT.

This chain uses TRBV19 with TRBJ2-1, with D possibly being TRBD1 (6 bases). Germline V CDR1 and CDR2: LNHDA, SQIVND (reference sequence). This CDR3 has 14 amino acids. The V and J ends lost 3 bases and 2 bases respectively, with 8 bases between them. The CDR3 bases are TGTGCCAGTAGTATCCAGGGGCCCTACAATGAGCAGTTCTTC. This translates into CASSIQGPYNEQFF.

V and J are TRBV20-1 and TRBJ1-1; 10 bases line up with TRBD1. The CDR3 consists of 14 residues. CDR1 and CDR2 from the germline V gene are DFQATT and SNEGSKA (reference sequence). Trimming took 3 bases from V and 2 from J; bases not matched to a gene: 3. The CDR3, as DNA: TGCAGTGCTAGGAAGACAGGGGGCAACACTGAAGCTTTCTTT. Its protein is CSARKTGGNTEAFF.

The V gene is TRBV20-1, the J gene TRBJ2-5, with 9 positions matching TRBD2. In germline, CDR1 is DFQATT, CDR2 SNEGSKA (reference sequence). The CDR3 length is 15 residues. V was pared by 4 bases and J by 1 base, with 7 bases of the junction left unmatched. This CDR3 reads CSATRPTSGQETQYF. The CDR3 DNA is TGCAGTGCTACGAGACCGACTAGCGGCCAAGAGACCCAGTACTTC.